This T cell receptor beta chain was captured by sequencing in a study of early T cells in non-severe SARS-CoV-2 infection. Background on the study: Bulk RNA taken from unsorted whole blood was sequenced, leaving chains unpaired.

Attachment of unique molecular identifiers to individual cDNA molecules was performed. TCRdb re-called the 5' RACE reads with MiXCR, one entry per CDR3 protein. The sample lists about 100,000 distinct CDR3 sequences; around 10% were seen once. This clonotype was detected many times. Its antigen is still unknown. Study-wide results and caveats: Anti-spike CD8 responses were favored by VDJdb matching, which missed private and CD4 specificities.

The sequenced sample consisted of whole blood. This clonotype was obtained from an adult who was a healthcare worker with PCR-confirmed SARS-CoV-2 infection or an uninfected control (not recorded which).

CDR3 residues: CSVEEGPDQRYEQYF. In DNA, the CDR3 is TGCAGCGTTGAAGAGGGGCCGGACCAACGCTACGAGCAGTACTTC. This chain connects TRBV29-1 to TRBJ2-7; TRBD1 might be the D (5 bases). Trimming pared 0 bases from V and 3 bases from J, leaving 15 bases between. Looked up from germline, CDR1 is SQVTM and CDR2 is ANQGSEA. The CDR3 runs to 15 residues.